This TCR beta chain was recorded in a study of PD-1 blockade in classical Hodgkin lymphoma (TCRdb year 2020). Regarding the research as a whole: Nivolumab dosing was 3 mg/kg intravenously every 2 weeks, continuing until either disease progression or unacceptable toxicity. To define a peripheral blood immune signature of response to PD-1 blockade in classical Hodgkin lymphoma, the study combined TCR beta sequencing with CyTOF. Study-wide conclusions, independent of this receptor: Lower diversity was seen in patients whose nivolumab began less than 1 year after ASCT, and these patients were left out of later analyses so that immune reconstitution would not confound the results. Baseline TCR diversity was reported to be lower in newly diagnosed patients than in healthy donors, and even lower in relapsed/refractory patients. Baseline diversity similar to that of newly diagnosed patients was observed in trial patients achieving complete response, whereas significantly lower diversity was observed in partial responders and progressors. By C4D1, a significant rise was seen in CD4+ TCR diversity but not in CD8+ TCR diversity (p=0.0027 vs p=0.16), and the rise was most apparent among complete responders (p=0.02). The study was restricted to a single clinical trial cohort, and the causes of repertoire differences, possibly disease activity or prior therapy, were left undefined.

The Qiagen DNeasy kit was used to extract genomic DNA from unsorted PBMCs and from the negatively selected CD4+ and CD8+ fractions. TCR beta CDR3 regions were amplified by immunoSEQ multiplex PCR using primers annealing to V and J segments. A synthetic immune receptor repertoire was used to minimize amplification bias, and any residual bias was removed computationally once sequencing was done. The authors' pipeline ran thus. Custom Python scripts were used to quantify repertoire diversity as the Shannon entropy index. Unsorted, CD4+ and CD8+ repertoires were analyzed separately, except in combined analyses where CD4+ and CD8+ sequences were merged in silico. Clonal expansion was defined as at least a 2-fold frequency increase after treatment relative to C1D1, with a pseudocount of 0.5 for undetected baseline clones. Singleton clones were defined as clones with 0 or 1 copy at C1D1, and non-singleton clones were defined as clones with 2 or more copies. By matching protein sequences in sorted samples from the same patient, clones expanded in unsorted samples were annotated as CD4+, CD8+ or unknown. Wilcoxon tests were applied to paired samples to test diversity changes from C1D1 to C4D1. TCRdb limited this immuneACCESS table to in-frame rearrangements with V and J called. A share of clones is missing; checked studies link under half to unresolved V genes, and the rest is unexplained. That table furnishes V, J and clone size, whereas the DNA furnished D and trimming. The sample has some 25,000 clones on record, just over 85% of them singletons. In total, the top ten clones hold 6.7% of the sample.

About this clone: Its antigen remains unidentified. The record has no base qualities; no much larger clone is one base away.

The V and J ends are trimmed by 0 bases and 1 base, leaving 6 bases between them. The CDR3, from cysteine to phenylalanine, totals 14 residues. Only the CDR3 region is kept as DNA, spanning 42 bases read in frame from base 1. Reading the germline V gene gives CDR1 MNHEY and CDR2 SVGAGI. The time point label corresponds to: cycle 1 day 1 (C1D1), immediately before nivolumab initiation. Every trial patient had relapsed after autologous stem cell transplantation, and cohorts A, B and C differed in prior brentuximab vedotin exposure. Magnetic negative selection with a Miltenyi CD8+ T cell isolation kit was used to purify CD8+ T cells from thawed PBMCs. The trial cohort comprised 56 patients with relapsed/refractory classical Hodgkin lymphoma whose best overall responses were complete response, partial response or progressive disease. Trial patients were treated with single-agent nivolumab in the multi-cohort phase II CheckMate 205 trial. Best overall response was determined by an independent review committee according to the 2007 International Working Group response criteria. PBMCs from the trial were collected at three points: immediately before nivolumab initiation (C1D1), and during therapy at cycle 2 day 1 and cycle 4 day 1. Peripheral blood was collected in 8 mL Vacutainer Cell Preparation Tubes, from which PBMCs were isolated by centrifugation and then cryopreserved. Purified CD4+ and CD8+ fractions were prepared only for cases where an additional PBMC sample was available. Magnetically labelled cells were removed on LS columns in a quadroMACS separator, and the flow-through was collected as the purified fraction.

The V gene is TRBV6-5 and the J gene is TRBJ1-1; the D gene identity is not certain. This clonotype was obtained from a human donor with classical Hodgkin lymphoma. Sequencing was performed on CD8+ T cells from blood, taken at baseline. The CDR3 region: CASSYSGGNTEAFF. The nucleotide sequence reads TGTGCCAGCAGTTACTCCGGCGGGAACACTGAAGCTTTCTTT.